These T cell receptor beta chains were read from a single sample in a study of blood T cell repertoires in COVID-19. The protocol was immunoSEQ multiplex PCR, while the TCRdb copy is restricted to in-frame clones and leaves out a portion. The sample shows 300,000 to 350,000 clones, 83% of them seen only once. Sequenced sample: peripheral blood. These receptors were taken from a young man with active or convalescent COVID-19. The CDR3 runs from the conserved cysteine through the conserved F or W. D genes are given only for firm matches. Only some rows state a clone size, as once, few, many or a class for expanded clones.

.	TRBJ2-1	TRBD2	TRBV19	CASSIGPSGGAYNEQFF	TGTGCCAGTAGTATAGGTCCTAGCGGGGGGGCCTACAATGAGCAGTTCTTC
once	TRBJ2-5	.	TRBV9	CASSVGAGQQETQYF	TGTGCCAGCAGCGTAGGTGCCGGACAACAAGAGACCCAGTACTTC
.	TRBJ1-2	TRBD1	TRBV27	CASSIDRGNYGYTF	TGTGCCAGCAGTATTGACAGGGGCAACTATGGCTACACCTTC
few	TRBJ2-3	.	TRBV4-1	CASSKAPAVNPLTQYF	TGCGCCAGCAGCAAGGCCCCAGCGGTGAACCCTCTTACGCAGTATTTT
.	TRBJ2-6	.	TRBV27	CASTPGLAGANVLTF	TGTGCCAGCACTCCGGGACTCGCGGGGGCCAACGTCCTGACTTTC
once	TRBJ1-3	.	TRBV27	CASSTHRESGNTIYF	TGTGCCAGCAGTACCCACCGGGAGTCTGGAAACACCATATATTTT
.	TRBJ1-6	.	TRBV3-1/TRBV3-2	CASRGGSYNSPLHF	TGTGCCAGCAGGGGGGGCTCCTATAATTCACCCCTCCACTTT
.	TRBJ2-4	.	TRBV27	CASRSQQIQNIQYF	TGTGCCAGCAGGTCGCAACAGATCCAAAACATTCAGTACTTC
.	TRBJ1-2	.	TRBV2	CASSLQGTNYGYTF	TGTGCCAGCAGCTTACAGGGTACGAACTATGGCTACACCTTC
.	TRBJ2-1	TRBD1	TRBV5-4	CASSFRSGQGSYNEQFF	TGTGCCAGCAGCTTCCGATCGGGACAGGGCTCCTACAATGAGCAGTTCTTC
.	TRBJ2-1	TRBD2	TRBV28	CASVSNLGLDKQHKNSYNEQFF	TGTGCCAGCGTATCGAACCTCGGACTAGACAAGCAACACAAAAACTCCTACAATGAGCAGTTCTTC
.	TRBJ2-7	TRBD1	TRBV27	CASSPPGQGMPEQYF	TGTGCCAGCAGTCCCCCGGGACAGGGGATGCCCGAGCAGTACTTC
.	TRBJ2-5	.	TRBV5-1	CASSLGGQGETQYF	TGCGCCAGCAGCTTGGGTGGGCAGGGTGAGACCCAGTACTTC
.	TRBJ2-1	.	TRBV25-1	CASSEYSSYNEQFF	TGTGCCAGCAGTGAATATAGTTCTTACAATGAGCAGTTCTTC
.	TRBJ1-6	TRBD1	TRBV18	CASADRVLSPLHF	TGTGCCAGCGCAGACAGGGTTCTGTCACCCCTCCACTTT